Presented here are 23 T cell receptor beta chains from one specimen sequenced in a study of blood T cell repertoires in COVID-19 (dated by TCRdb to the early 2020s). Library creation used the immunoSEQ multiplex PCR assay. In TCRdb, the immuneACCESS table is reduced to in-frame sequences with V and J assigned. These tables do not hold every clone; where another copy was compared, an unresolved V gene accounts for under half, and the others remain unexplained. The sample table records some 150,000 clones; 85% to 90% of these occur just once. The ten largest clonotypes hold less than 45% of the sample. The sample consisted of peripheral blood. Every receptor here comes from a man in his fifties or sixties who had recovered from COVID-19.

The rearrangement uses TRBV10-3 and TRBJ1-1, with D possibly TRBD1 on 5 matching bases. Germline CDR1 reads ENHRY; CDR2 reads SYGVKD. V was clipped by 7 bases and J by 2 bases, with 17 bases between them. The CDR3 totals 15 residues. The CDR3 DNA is TGTGCCATCAAAGGCCAGGGAAAAGTCAACACTGAAGCTTTCTTT. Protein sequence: CAIKGQGKVNTEAFF.

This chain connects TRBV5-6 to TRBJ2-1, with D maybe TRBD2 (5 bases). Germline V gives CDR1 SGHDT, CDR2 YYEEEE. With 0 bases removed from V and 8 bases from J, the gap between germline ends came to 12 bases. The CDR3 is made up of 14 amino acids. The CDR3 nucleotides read TGTGCCAGCAGCTTGGTGCGAGGGTTCGATGAGCAGTTCTTC. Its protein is CASSLVRGFDEQFF.

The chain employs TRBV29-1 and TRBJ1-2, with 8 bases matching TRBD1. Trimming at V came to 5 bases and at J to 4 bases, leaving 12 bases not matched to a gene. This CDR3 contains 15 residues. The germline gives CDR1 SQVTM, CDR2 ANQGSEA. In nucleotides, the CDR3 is TGCAGCGTTTTGTCGGGGCAGGGGGCCCCCTATGGCTACACCTTC. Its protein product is CSVLSGQGAPYGYTF.

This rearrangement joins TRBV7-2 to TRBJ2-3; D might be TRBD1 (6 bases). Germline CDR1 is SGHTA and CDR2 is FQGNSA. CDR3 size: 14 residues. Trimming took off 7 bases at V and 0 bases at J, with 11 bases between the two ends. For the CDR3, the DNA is TGTGCCAGCATTGGGGGCGTCAGCACAGATACGCAGTATTTT. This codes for CASIGGVSTDTQYF.

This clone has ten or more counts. As DNA, the CDR3 is TGTGCCAGCTCACTGACACAGGGAAACAATGAGCAGTTCTTC. Its protein is CASSLTQGNNEQFF. This rearrangement joins TRBV18 to TRBJ2-1, with a possible D match to TRBD1 (6 bases). The V gene's germline CDR1 is KGHSH and CDR2 LQKENI. CDR3 length: 14 residues. Trimming left V 4 bases short and J 5 bases short, with 12 bases between.

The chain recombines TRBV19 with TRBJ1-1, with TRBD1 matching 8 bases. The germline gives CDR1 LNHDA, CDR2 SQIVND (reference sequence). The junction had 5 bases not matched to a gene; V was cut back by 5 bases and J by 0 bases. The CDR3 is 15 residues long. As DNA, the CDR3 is TGTGCCAGTAGTCCCCCGACAGGGGTGAACACTGAAGCTTTCTTT. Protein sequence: CASSPPTGVNTEAFF. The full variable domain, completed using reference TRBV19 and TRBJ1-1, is DGGITQSPKYLFRKEGQNVTLSCEQNLNHDAMYWYRQDPGQGLRLIYYSQIVNDFQKGDIAEGYSVSREKKESFPLTVTSAQKNPTAFYLCASSPPTGVNTEAFFGQGTRLTVV.

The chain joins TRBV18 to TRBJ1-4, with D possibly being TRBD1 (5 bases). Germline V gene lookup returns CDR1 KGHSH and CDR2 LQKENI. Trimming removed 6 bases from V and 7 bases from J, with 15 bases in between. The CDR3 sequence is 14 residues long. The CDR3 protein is CASSSGGGAEKLFF. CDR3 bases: TGTGCCAGCTCTTCCGGAGGCGGGGCTGAAAAACTGTTTTTT.

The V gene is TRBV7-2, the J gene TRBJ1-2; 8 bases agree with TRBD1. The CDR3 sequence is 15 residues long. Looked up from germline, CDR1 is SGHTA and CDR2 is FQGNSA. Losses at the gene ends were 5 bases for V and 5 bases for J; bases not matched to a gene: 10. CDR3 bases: TGTGCCAGCAGCCCTAGGACAGGGATGGGGTATGGCTACACCTTC. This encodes CASSPRTGMGYGYTF.

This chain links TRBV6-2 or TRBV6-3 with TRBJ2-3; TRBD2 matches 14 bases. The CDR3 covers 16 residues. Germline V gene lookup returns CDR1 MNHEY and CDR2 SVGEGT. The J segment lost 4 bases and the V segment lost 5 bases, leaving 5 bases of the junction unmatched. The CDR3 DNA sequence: TGTGCCAGCAGTCGTCGACTAGCGGGGGGGTCAGATACGCAGTATTTT. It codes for CASSRRLAGGSDTQYF.

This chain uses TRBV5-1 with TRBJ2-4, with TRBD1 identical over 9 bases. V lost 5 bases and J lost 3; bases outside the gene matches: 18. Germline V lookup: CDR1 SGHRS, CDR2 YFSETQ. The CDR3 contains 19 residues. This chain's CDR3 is CASSPTGTGSPGGKNIQYF. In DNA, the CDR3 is TGCGCCAGCAGTCCGACCGGGACAGGGTCCCCCGGGGGCAAAAACATTCAGTACTTC.

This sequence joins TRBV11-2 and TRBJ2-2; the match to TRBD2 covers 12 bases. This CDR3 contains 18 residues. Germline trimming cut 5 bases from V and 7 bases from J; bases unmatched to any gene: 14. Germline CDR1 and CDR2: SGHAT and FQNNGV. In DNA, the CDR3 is TGTGCCAGCAGCCCCATTCGGACTAGCGGGGAGGGTAGCGGGGAGCTGTTTTTT. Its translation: CASSPIRTSGEGSGELFF. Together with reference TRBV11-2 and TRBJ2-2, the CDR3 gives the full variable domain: EAGVAQSPRYKIIEKRQSVAFWCNPISGHATLYWYQQILGQGPKLLIQFQNNGVVDDSQLPKDRFSAERLKGVDSTLKIQPAKLEDSAVYLCASSPIRTSGEGSGELFFGEGSRLTVL.

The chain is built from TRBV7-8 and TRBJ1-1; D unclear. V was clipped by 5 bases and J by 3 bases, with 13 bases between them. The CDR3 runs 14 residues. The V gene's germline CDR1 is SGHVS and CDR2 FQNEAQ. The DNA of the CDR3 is TGTGCCAGCAGCCTAGACTTAAGTTACACTGAAGCTTTCTTT. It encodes CASSLDLSYTEAFF.

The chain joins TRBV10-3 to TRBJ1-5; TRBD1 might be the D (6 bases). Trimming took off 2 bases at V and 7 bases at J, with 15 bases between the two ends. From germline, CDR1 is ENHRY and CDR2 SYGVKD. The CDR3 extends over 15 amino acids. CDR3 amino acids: CAISEVVQGDQPQHF. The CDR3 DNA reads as TGTGCCATCAGTGAGGTTGTACAGGGCGACCAGCCCCAGCATTTT.

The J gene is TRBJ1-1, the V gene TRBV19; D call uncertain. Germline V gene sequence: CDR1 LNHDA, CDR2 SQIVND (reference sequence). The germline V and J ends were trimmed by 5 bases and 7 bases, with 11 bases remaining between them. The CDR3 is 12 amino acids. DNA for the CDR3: TGTGCCAGTAGTCTCGGGGAGGTTGAAGCTTTCTTT. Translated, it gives CASSLGEVEAFF.

The CDR3 is CASTLSYDYGYTF. The CDR3 DNA is TGTGCCAGTACCCTTAGTTATGACTATGGCTACACCTTC. The V call is TRBV19, the J call TRBJ1-2; D unclear. Germline CDR1 LNHDA, CDR2 SQIVND (reference sequence). This CDR3 spans 13 amino acids. Trimming left V 7 bases short and J 3 bases short, with 12 bases between.

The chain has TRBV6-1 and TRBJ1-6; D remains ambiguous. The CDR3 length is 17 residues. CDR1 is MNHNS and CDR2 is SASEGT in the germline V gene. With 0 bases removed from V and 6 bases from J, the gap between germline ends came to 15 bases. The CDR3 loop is CASSEASGRSINSPLHF. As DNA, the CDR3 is TGTGCCAGCAGTGAAGCCTCTGGCAGATCGATTAATTCACCCCTCCACTTT.

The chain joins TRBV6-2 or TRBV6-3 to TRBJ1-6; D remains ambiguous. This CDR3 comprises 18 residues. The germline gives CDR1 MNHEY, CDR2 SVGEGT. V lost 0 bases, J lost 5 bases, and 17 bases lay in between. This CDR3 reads CASSYSIIGQSDNSPLHF. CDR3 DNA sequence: TGTGCCAGCAGTTACTCGATAATAGGCCAGAGCGATAATTCACCCCTCCACTTT.

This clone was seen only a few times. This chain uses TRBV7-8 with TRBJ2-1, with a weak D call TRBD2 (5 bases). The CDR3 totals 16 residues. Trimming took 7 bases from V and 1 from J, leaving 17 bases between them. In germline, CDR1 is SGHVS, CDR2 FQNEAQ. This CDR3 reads CASNDVGKGSYNEQFF. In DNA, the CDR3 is TGTGCCAGCAACGATGTCGGGAAGGGATCCTACAATGAGCAGTTCTTC.

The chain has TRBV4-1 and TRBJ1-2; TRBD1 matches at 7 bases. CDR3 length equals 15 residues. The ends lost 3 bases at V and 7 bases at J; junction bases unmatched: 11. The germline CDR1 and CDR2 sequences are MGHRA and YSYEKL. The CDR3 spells CASSQEGGRSGGYTF. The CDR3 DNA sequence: TGCGCCAGCAGCCAGGAAGGGGGCCGTTCGGGTGGCTACACCTTC.

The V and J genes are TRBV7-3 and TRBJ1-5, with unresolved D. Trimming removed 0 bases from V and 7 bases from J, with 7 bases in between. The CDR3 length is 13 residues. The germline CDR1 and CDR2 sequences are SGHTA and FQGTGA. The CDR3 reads CASSLTRGQPQHF. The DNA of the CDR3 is TGTGCCAGCAGCTTAACTCGTGGCCAGCCCCAGCATTTT.

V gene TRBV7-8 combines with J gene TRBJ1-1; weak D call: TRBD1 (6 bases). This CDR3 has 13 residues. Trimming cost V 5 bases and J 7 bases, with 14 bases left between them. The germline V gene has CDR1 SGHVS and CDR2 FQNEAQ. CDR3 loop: CASSRTGSYEAFF. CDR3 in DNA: TGTGCCAGCAGCCGTACAGGGTCTTATGAAGCTTTCTTT.

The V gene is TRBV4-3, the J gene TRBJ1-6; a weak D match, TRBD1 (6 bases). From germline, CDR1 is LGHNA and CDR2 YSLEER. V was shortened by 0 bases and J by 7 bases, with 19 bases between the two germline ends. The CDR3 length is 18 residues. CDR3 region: CASSQDLPRGNLNSPLHF. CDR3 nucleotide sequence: TGCGCCAGCAGCCAAGATCTTCCCAGGGGAAATTTAAATTCACCCCTCCACTTT.

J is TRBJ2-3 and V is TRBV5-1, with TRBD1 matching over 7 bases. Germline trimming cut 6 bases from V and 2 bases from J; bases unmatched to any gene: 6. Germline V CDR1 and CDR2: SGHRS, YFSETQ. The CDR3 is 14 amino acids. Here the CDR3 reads CASKWTGFTDTQYF. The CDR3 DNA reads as TGCGCCAGCAAATGGACAGGATTCACAGATACGCAGTATTTT.